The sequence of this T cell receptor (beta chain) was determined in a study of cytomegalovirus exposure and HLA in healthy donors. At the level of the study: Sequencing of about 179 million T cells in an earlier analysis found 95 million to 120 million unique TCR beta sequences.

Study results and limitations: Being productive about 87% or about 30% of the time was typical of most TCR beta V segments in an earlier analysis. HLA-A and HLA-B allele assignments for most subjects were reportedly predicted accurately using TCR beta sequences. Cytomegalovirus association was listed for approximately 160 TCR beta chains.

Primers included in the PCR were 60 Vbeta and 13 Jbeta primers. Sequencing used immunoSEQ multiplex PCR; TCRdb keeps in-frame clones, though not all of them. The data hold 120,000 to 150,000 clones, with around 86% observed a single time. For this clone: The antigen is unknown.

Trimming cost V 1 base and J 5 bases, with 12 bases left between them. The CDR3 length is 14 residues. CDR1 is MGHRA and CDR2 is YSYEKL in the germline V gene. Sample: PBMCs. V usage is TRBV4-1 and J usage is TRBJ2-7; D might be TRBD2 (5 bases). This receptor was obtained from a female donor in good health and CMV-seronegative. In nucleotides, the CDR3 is TGCGCCAGCAGCCAAGTCGGGAATAGCAACGAGCAGTACTTC. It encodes CASSQVGNSNEQYF.